The sequence of this TCR beta chain was determined in a study of shared clonotypes between healthy human individuals (dated by TCRdb to 2019 to 2021). Looking at the study overall: Three men and two women, aged 18 to 49 years, made up the cohort. For each donor, three plates each were used for CD4 naive and CD4 memory, two plates were used for CD8 naive, and one plate was used for CD8 memory. To increase sequencing depth and limit assay-specific biases, different laboratories used diverse techniques to prepare libraries and sequence TCR repertoires. Blood TCR repertoires of several healthy adults were deeply sequenced to estimate repertoire size and the extent of clonotype sharing between individuals. Each donor's leukapheresis produced roughly between about 0.9 and 9.5 billion PBMCs.

Donors were healthy HIV-negative adults with no recently reported acute infections or vaccinations. Only Caucasian adults living in Nashville, Tennessee, USA were represented among the donors. CD4+ T cells were enriched through magnetic negative selection, after which naive cells were positively selected on CD45RA and the remaining negative fraction served as the memory subset. Blood was collected by leukapheresis, and PBMCs were isolated by Ficoll-Histopaque density gradient centrifugation and then cryopreserved in liquid nitrogen vapor phase. Analytical flow cytometry was used to check the purity and quantity of each magnetically sorted T cell population. Each sorted fraction had its genomic DNA isolated and then quantified by UV absorbance on a Nanodrop 2000c. About this clone: Its binding antigen is unknown. Per-nucleotide qualities are absent, and no much larger clonotype sits a single base away.

V gives up 0 bases and J gives up 8 bases, and the segment between their germline ends measures 7 bases. The CDR3, from cysteine to phenylalanine, totals 12 residues. The DNA shown is the 36-base CDR3, in frame from base 1. Via the germline V gene, CDR1 is SGHDT and CDR2 YYEEEE. Using the deep immunoSEQ assay, TCR CDR3 regions were amplified from genomic DNA by multiplex PCR. For each cell subset, the extracted genomic DNA was distributed evenly across all wells of several immunoSEQ 96-well plates, and each plate served as one replicate. For sorted subsets, roughly 200 ng of genomic DNA, equivalent to tens of thousands of T cell genomes, went into each replicate PCR. Purified libraries were measured with a Qubit 3.0 fluorometer, size-checked on a Bioanalyzer 2100, and measured again with the KAPA Library Quantification kit. Each immunoSEQ 96-well plate was sequenced on its own single-read 150-cycle Illumina NextSeq 550 flow cell. The study's own analysis went as follows. Because only junctional sequences without quality scores were contained in the immunoSEQ output, filtering matching that applied to full-length reads could not be performed. Sequences were annotated with PyIR, a Python wrapper for IgBLAST v1.9, using IMGT germline references to assign V/J genes and CDR3. Any read was removed if the V/J assignment was weak (E-value above 1e-6), the CDR3 was missing, or the read contained stop codons, out-of-frame junctions, or ambiguous translated residues. A V3J clonotype was defined by an identical inferred V gene, J gene, and CDR3 amino acid sequence. Percentage overlap between repertoires was computed as shared unique clonotypes divided by the size of the smaller repertoire. Richness of each repertoire was evaluated using RTK rarefaction, the Chao1 estimator, and Recon v2.1 estimates of unobserved clonotypes. Generation probabilities were computed with OLGA for all TCRbeta clonotypes obtained by the gDNA method from four donors. Entries here come from immuneACCESS through TCRdb and include only in-frame sequences with V and J called. Some clones fail to appear in such tables; in the studies checked, an unresolved V gene covers under half of the shortfall, and the cause of the remainder is unknown. V and J calls and clone size are given by that table; D and trimming were obtained from the DNA. A total of over a million clones appear in this sample, 65% to 75% of them only once. About 1.5% of the sample is held by the ten biggest clonotypes.

The full study reports these points: Incomplete sequencing was indicated by rarefaction of sorted-subset datasets, despite the large sequencing depth. The small number of donors limited the genetic and exposure-history diversity represented. Sampling was restricted to blood, and TCR repertoires in tissues likely differ from the TCR repertoires found in blood. Naive subsets generally had larger estimated clonotype richness than memory subsets. Pairwise subsampling indicated that sequencing depth was expected to affect the degree of clonotype sharing among donors. Approximately 5% of naive CD4, more than 3% of naive CD8, about 2.5% of memory CD4, and less than 0.45% of memory CD8 clonotypes were shared across several donors. Compared with non-shared clonotypes, the clonotypes found in all four sorted-subset donors had higher generation probabilities.

The clonotype was recovered from a man between 18 and 29 years old in good health. Sequences were obtained from memory CD4+ T cells sorted from blood. The sample's cell subset or site, from its label and the paper: CD45RA-negative fraction. This sequence uses TRBV5-6 and TRBJ2-3; no D gene call is confident. The CDR3 protein is CASSLAQSTQYF. The nucleotides read TGTGCCAGCAGCTTGGCACAGTCTACGCAGTATTTT.